A selection of T cell receptor beta chains follows, all from one sample in a study of OX40 agonist ivuxolimab in advanced cancers. Libraries were prepared by immunoSEQ multiplex PCR; TCRdb keeps only in-frame clonotypes and omits some of them. The table has some 30,000 clones, around 84% seen once. Sequences were derived from CD4+ or CD8+ T cells sorted from blood, sampled in a trial of the OX40 agonist ivuxolimab. The source of these receptors is an adult with an advanced solid tumor such as melanoma, head and neck, liver or kidney cancer. Each CDR3 is given with its conserved first and last residue. D genes are given only for firm matches. Rows give clone size only sometimes, using once, few, many, or a class for an expanded clone.

v_gene	abundance	j_gene	d_gene	CDR3aa	CDR3nt
TRBV27	-	TRBJ2-7	-	CASSLYQAGEQYF	TGTGCCAGCAGTTTATATCAGGCCGGCGAGCAGTACTTC
TRBV7-3	once	TRBJ2-5	TRBD1	CASSSGGRETQYF	TGTGCCAGCAGCTCAGGGGGCCGGGAGACCCAGTACTTC
TRBV28	-	TRBJ1-1	-	CASSTGQPAFF	TGTGCCAGCAGCACCGGGCAGCCGGCTTTCTTT
TRBV27	-	TRBJ2-1	TRBD2	CASSWMTSGINNEQFF	TGTGCCAGCAGTTGGATGACTAGCGGGATAAACAATGAGCAGTTCTTC
TRBV11-3	-	TRBJ1-1	-	CASSLAMGAEAFF	TGTGCCAGCAGCTTAGCAATGGGGGCTGAAGCTTTCTTT
TRBV28	-	TRBJ2-7	-	CASSRTVYEQYF	TGTGCCAGCAGTCGGACGGTCTACGAGCAGTACTTC
TRBV4-2	-	TRBJ2-5	-	CASTLVADPQETQYF	TGTGCCAGCACCTTAGTGGCGGACCCCCAAGAGACCCAGTACTTC
TRBV27	-	TRBJ2-7	TRBD1	CASSLLGQLYEQYF	TGTGCCAGCAGTTTATTGGGACAGTTATACGAGCAGTACTTC
TRBV6-5	-	TRBJ2-5	TRBD2	CAILAGVAETQYF	TGTGCCATTTTAGCGGGAGTGGCTGAGACCCAGTACTTC
TRBV27	-	TRBJ2-2	-	CASSPTTTGELFF	TGTGCCAGCAGCCCTACAACCACCGGGGAGCTGTTTTTT
TRBV11-2	-	TRBJ2-7	-	CASSLVYGTAGSYEQYF	TGTGCCAGCAGCTTAGTATACGGGACAGCGGGGTCCTACGAGCAGTACTTC
TRBV2	-	TRBJ1-5	-	CASRGGDYSNQPQHF	TGTGCCAGCAGGGGGGGGGACTATAGCAATCAGCCCCAGCATTTT
TRBV15	-	TRBJ2-2	-	CATSPPWPGTGELFF	TGTGCCACCAGCCCCCCCTGGCCAGGCACCGGGGAGCTGTTTTTT
TRBV5-8	once	TRBJ2-3	-	CASSFISGAIDTQYF	TGTGCCAGCAGCTTTATTTCGGGAGCGATAGATACGCAGTATTTT
TRBV13	-	TRBJ1-1	-	CASSLSGRRLGEAFF	TGTGCCAGCAGCCTGTCGGGACGGAGGCTCGGTGAAGCTTTCTTT
TRBV29-1	-	TRBJ2-3	-	CSVKGGIHTDTQYF	TGCAGCGTGAAGGGGGGGATCCACACAGATACGCAGTATTTT
TRBV29-1	-	TRBJ1-2	-	CSVEVGANYGYTF	TGCAGCGTTGAAGTAGGGGCTAACTATGGCTACACCTTC
TRBV9	-	TRBJ2-2	TRBD2	CASSSTSGSTGELFF	TGTGCCAGCAGCTCGACTAGCGGGAGTACCGGGGAGCTGTTTTTT
TRBV19	-	TRBJ1-2	TRBD1	CASSIQGAPDGYTF	TGTGCCAGTAGTATTCAGGGGGCCCCCGATGGCTACACCTTC
TRBV6-5	-	TRBJ2-3	TRBD2	CASSWSLAGVTDTQYF	TGTGCCAGCAGTTGGTCACTAGCGGGAGTTACAGATACGCAGTATTTT
TRBV29-1	-	TRBJ2-7	TRBD2	CSAGTSGSIGPDEQYF	TGCAGCGCCGGGACTAGCGGGAGTATCGGCCCGGACGAGCAGTACTTC
TRBV5-6	-	TRBJ1-6	TRBD1	CASSFGTEGSPLHF	TGTGCCAGCAGCTTCGGGACAGAAGGCTCACCCCTCCACTTT
TRBV7-6	large	TRBJ2-5	-	CASSLGGGETQYF	TGTGCCAGCAGCTTAGGCGGTGGCGAGACCCAGTACTTC
TRBV6-6	-	TRBJ2-5	TRBD2	CASSYSFTSGGETQYF	TGTGCCAGCAGTTACTCCTTCACTAGCGGGGGGGAGACCCAGTACTTC
TRBV25-1	-	TRBJ1-2	-	CASSWGGGYGYTF	TGTGCCAGCAGCTGGGGAGGGGGCTATGGCTACACCTTC
TRBV7-9	-	TRBJ2-1	TRBD1	CASSDRGNEQFF	TGTGCCAGCAGCGACAGGGGGAATGAGCAGTTCTTC
TRBV27	-	TRBJ1-6	TRBD1	CASSLFILGGVGDSPLHF	TGTGCCAGCAGTTTATTTATTCTAGGGGGCGTCGGGGATTCACCCCTCCACTTT
TRBV14	-	TRBJ2-2	-	CASSPLRGANTGELFF	TGTGCCAGCAGCCCCCTGAGGGGGGCGAACACCGGGGAGCTGTTTTTT
TRBV5-6	-	TRBJ2-7	TRBD1	CASSWGTGTLNEQYF	TGTGCCAGCAGCTGGGGGACAGGGACTTTGAACGAGCAGTACTTC
TRBV13	-	TRBJ2-3	TRBD2	CASSSGVAGSDTQYF	TGTGCCAGCAGCTCCGGCGTAGCGGGGTCTGATACGCAGTATTTT
TRBV9	-	TRBJ2-7	TRBD1	CASSEGTGRLEQYF	TGTGCCAGCAGCGAGGGGACAGGGAGGCTCGAGCAGTACTTC
TRBV9	-	TRBJ2-5	TRBD1	CASSVATGGLETQYF	TGTGCCAGCAGCGTAGCCACAGGGGGCTTAGAGACCCAGTACTTC
TRBV6-5	-	TRBJ2-3	-	CASSYREDTDTQYF	TGTGCCAGCAGTTACAGGGAGGATACAGATACGCAGTATTTT
TRBV7-9	-	TRBJ2-5	-	CASSLASTGGETQYF	TGTGCCAGCAGCCTTGCGTCGACAGGTGGGGAGACCCAGTACTTC
TRBV9	-	TRBJ2-1	-	CASSPGNNEQFF	TGTGCCAGCAGCCCAGGGAACAATGAGCAGTTCTTC
TRBV13	-	TRBJ2-3	-	CASSRGDTQYF	TGTGCCAGCAGTAGGGGGGATACGCAGTATTTT
TRBV2	-	TRBJ1-6	-	CASSAASSPPPLHF	TGTGCCAGCAGTGCGGCGAGTTCCCCCCCACCCCTCCACTTT
TRBV5-1	-	TRBJ1-5	-	CASSEGLRGNQPQHF	TGCGCCAGCAGCGAGGGGCTCCGGGGCAATCAGCCCCAGCATTTT
TRBV27	-	TRBJ2-3	TRBD2	CASSLGAGADTQYF	TGTGCCAGCAGTTTAGGAGCGGGGGCAGATACGCAGTATTTT
TRBV27	few	TRBJ1-2	-	CASSPAGAHGYTF	TGTGCCAGCAGTCCTGCGGGGGCCCATGGCTACACCTTC
TRBV19	-	TRBJ1-5	-	CASSPSAGFNQPQHF	TGTGCCAGTAGTCCCTCCGCCGGATTCAATCAGCCCCAGCATTTT